This TCR beta chain originates from a study of control samples from healthy donors and cancer patients. TCRdb's table, derived via immunoSEQ multiplex PCR, lists solely in-frame clones and lacks some. The data contain 35,000 to 45,000 clones, roughly 80% of them singletons. Germline CDR1 MDHEN, CDR2 SYDVKM. The junction had 6 bases not matched to a gene; V was cut back by 6 bases and J by 5 bases. The CDR3 has 13 amino acids. The chain is built from TRBV28 and TRBJ1-2; 7 positions match TRBD1. The clonotype was recovered from a man in his sixties in good health. The sample was blood. Here the CDR3 reads CASRPGTVYGYTF. In DNA form, the CDR3 reads TGTGCCAGCAGGCCAGGGACAGTTTATGGCTACACCTTC.